The 17 T cell receptor beta chains below were found in one sample sequenced in a study of early T cells in non-severe SARS-CoV-2 infection. MiXCR, run by TCRdb on the 5' RACE reads, gives a single entry per CDR3 protein. The sample has about 92,000 distinct CDR3 sequences; around 17% are singletons. Specimen: whole blood. These receptors all stem from an adult who was a healthcare worker with PCR-confirmed SARS-CoV-2 infection or an uninfected control (not recorded which).

This clonotype has only a few counts. This sequence joins TRBV20-1 and TRBJ2-1; weak D call: TRBD2 (5 bases). CDR1 and CDR2 from the germline V gene are DFQATT and SNEGSKA (reference sequence). This CDR3 region has 12 residues. The germline V and J ends were trimmed by 6 bases and 4 bases, with 10 bases remaining between them. This CDR3 reads CSAILVYNEQFF. In DNA, the CDR3 is TGCAGTGCAATACTAGTTTACAATGAGCAGTTCTTC.

The chain couples TRBV27 to TRBJ1-1, with D tentatively TRBD1 (6 bases). Germline V CDR1 and CDR2: MNHEY, SMNVEV (reference sequence). The CDR3 contains 16 residues. Deletions cut 6 bases from V and 1 base from J, with 18 bases between. DNA for the CDR3: TGTGCCAGCAGATTGAGAGGTGGGGGCCGGAACACTGAAGCTTTCTTT. This sequence encodes CASRLRGGGRNTEAFF.

The chain links TRBV12-3 or TRBV12-4 to TRBJ2-1, with TRBD1 as a possible D gene (6 bases). The V end lost 6 bases, the J end lost 4 bases, and 13 bases lay between the germline ends. The CDR3 has 14 amino acids. The CDR3 spells CASRPGTRYNEQFF. CDR3 DNA sequence: TGTGCCAGCAGGCCGGGGACACGTTACAATGAGCAGTTCTTC.

This clonotype was observed a handful of times. This chain uses TRBV6-2 or TRBV6-3 with TRBJ2-1; D possibly corresponds to TRBD1 (6 bases). This CDR3 spans 14 amino acids. Trimming shortened V by 5 bases and J by 1 base, and 9 bases separated the two germline ends. Germline assignment: CDR1 MNHEY and CDR2 SVGEGT. CDR3 loop: CASSQGSSYNEQFF. The CDR3 nucleotides read TGTGCCAGCAGTCAGGGGTCGTCCTACAATGAGCAGTTCTTC.

Of note for this clonotype: This could be a read error, since a much larger clone is one nucleotide away. DNA of the CDR3: TGTGCTAGCAGCCCCTCCCTGGGGAGAAGGGAGACCCAGTACTTC. It specifies CASSPSLGRRETQYF. The rearrangement joins TRBV7-7 to TRBJ2-5, with D perhaps TRBD2 (5 bases). Germline CDR1 SSHAT, CDR2 FNYEAQ (reference sequence). The CDR3 sequence is 15 residues long.

The chain uses TRBV7-2 and TRBJ2-4; D might be TRBD1 (5 bases). Germline lookup yields CDR1 SGHTA and CDR2 FQGNSA. The CDR3 length is 13 residues. The V end lost 1 base, the J end lost 15 bases, and 16 bases lay between the germline ends. The CDR3 nucleotides read TGTGCCAGCAGCTTAGGTTCGGGCAGGGATCGGTACTTC. Protein product: CASSLGSGRDRYF.

This clonotype has just a few counts. V gene TRBV27 combines with J gene TRBJ1-2, with D possibly matching TRBD1 (5 bases). Looked up from germline, CDR1 is MNHEY and CDR2 is SMNVEV (reference sequence). Trimming removed 6 bases at V and 4 bases at J, with 12 bases between. The CDR3 has 13 amino acids. The CDR3 bases are TGTGCCAGCAGGCGTCGGGGCGCCTATGGCTACACCTTC. This codes for CASRRRGAYGYTF.

The chain combines TRBV7-2 with TRBJ2-1; D is uncertain. Germline V gene data show CDR1 as SGHTA and CDR2 as FQGNSA. The V end lost 3 bases, the J end lost 5 bases, and 5 bases lay between the germline ends. The CDR3 loop spans 12 amino acids. In nucleotides, the CDR3 is TGTGCCAGCAGCTTGAGGAACAATGAGCAGTTCTTC. Amino acid sequence: CASSLRNNEQFF. The full variable domain, rest sourced from reference TRBV7-2 and TRBJ2-1, is GAGVSQSPSNKVTEKGKDVELRCDPISGHTALYWYRQSLGQGLEFLIYFQGNSAPDKSGLPSDRFSAERTGGSVSTLTIQRTQQEDSAVYLCASSLRNNEQFFGPGTRLTVL.

The chain is built from TRBV7-9 and TRBJ1-1; 8 positions agree with TRBD1. This CDR3 has 15 residues. Germline V gene sequence: CDR1 SEHNR, CDR2 FQNEAQ (reference sequence). The J segment lost 5 bases and the V segment lost 2 bases, leaving 7 bases of the junction unmatched. The DNA for the CDR3 is TGTGCCAGCAGCTTAATTACAGGGGGTTGGACTGAAGCTTTCTTT. Residues: CASSLITGGWTEAFF.

There are a few counts of this clonotype. The V call is TRBV20-1, the J call TRBJ1-1, with a weak D call TRBD1 (5 bases). There are 14 residues in the CDR3. V shed 0 bases and J shed 5 bases, with 13 bases lying between them. From germline, CDR1 is DFQATT and CDR2 SNEGSKA (reference sequence). The DNA of the CDR3 is TGCAGTGCTAGAGATCCCAGGGTTAGGACTGAAGCTTTCTTT. As protein: CSARDPRVRTEAFF.

The rearrangement uses TRBV29-1 and TRBJ2-6; no reliable D call. The V end lost 4 bases, the J end lost 0 bases, and 4 bases lay between the germline ends. CDR1 and CDR2 from the germline V gene are SQVTM and ANQGSEA. The length of the CDR3 is 13 residues. The DNA for the CDR3 is TGCAGCGTTGTCCCCTCTGGGGCCAACGTCCTGACTTTC. Residues: CSVVPSGANVLTF.

Ten or more counts support this clonotype. This chain uses TRBV7-9 with TRBJ1-1, with 7 bases lining up with TRBD1. The CDR3 contains 15 residues. Trimming at V came to 0 bases and at J to 0 bases, leaving 1 base not matched to a gene. Germline V gives CDR1 SEHNR, CDR2 FQNEAQ (reference sequence). The CDR3: CASSLAGTVNTEAFF. For the CDR3, the DNA is TGTGCCAGCAGCTTAGCTGGGACAGTGAACACTGAAGCTTTCTTT.

This clonotype was counted a few times. The chain employs TRBV27 and TRBJ2-7; D unclear. Trimming removed 3 bases from V and 7 bases from J, with 16 bases in between. The CDR3 covers 14 residues. Germline CDR1 reads MNHEY; CDR2 reads SMNVEV (reference sequence). The CDR3 loop reads CASSFAGGLGEQYF. Written as DNA, the CDR3 is TGTGCCAGCAGTTTCGCAGGTGGGCTGGGGGAGCAGTACTTC.

V is TRBV4-3 and J is TRBJ2-2; 7 bases match TRBD1. With 0 bases clipped from V and 3 bases from J, the junction kept 7 bases outside the gene matches. This CDR3 is 17 amino acids long. Germline assignment: CDR1 LGHNA and CDR2 YSLEER. CDR3 nucleotide sequence: TGCGCCAGCAGCCAAGACCGCCGGGGACAGCACACCGGGGAGCTGTTTTTT. Translation gives CASSQDRRGQHTGELFF.

This clonotype was found a few times. The chain uses TRBV30 and TRBJ2-2; TRBD1 is a possible D gene (6 bases). V lost 0 bases and J 4 bases, leaving 9 bases between the germline ends. The CDR3 runs to 14 residues. Germline-derived CDR1 and CDR2 are GTSNPN and SVGIG (reference sequence). The chain's CDR3 is CAWSVSGATGELFF. CDR3 nucleotides: TGTGCCTGGAGTGTGTCAGGGGCCACCGGGGAGCTGTTTTTT.

This clonotype has just a few counts. The rearrangement links TRBV28 to TRBJ2-7, with 8 positions matching TRBD2. Germline V gives CDR1 MDHEN, CDR2 SYDVKM. The length of the CDR3 is 11 residues. Unmatched junction bases numbered 1, after V lost 9 bases and J lost 3 bases. The CDR3 nucleotides read TGTGCCAGTGCGGGGGGCTACGAGCAGTACTTC. Its translation is CASAGGYEQYF.

There are a few counts of this clonotype. The V call is TRBV29-1, the J call TRBJ2-5, with D possibly being TRBD1 or TRBD2 (5 bases each). Germline loops: CDR1 SQVTM, CDR2 ANQGSEA. The CDR3 has 11 amino acids. Trimming took off 5 bases at V and 5 bases at J, with 9 bases between the two ends. As DNA, the CDR3 is TGCAGCGTTAAAGGGACCGAGACCCAGTACTTC. Its translation is CSVKGTETQYF.